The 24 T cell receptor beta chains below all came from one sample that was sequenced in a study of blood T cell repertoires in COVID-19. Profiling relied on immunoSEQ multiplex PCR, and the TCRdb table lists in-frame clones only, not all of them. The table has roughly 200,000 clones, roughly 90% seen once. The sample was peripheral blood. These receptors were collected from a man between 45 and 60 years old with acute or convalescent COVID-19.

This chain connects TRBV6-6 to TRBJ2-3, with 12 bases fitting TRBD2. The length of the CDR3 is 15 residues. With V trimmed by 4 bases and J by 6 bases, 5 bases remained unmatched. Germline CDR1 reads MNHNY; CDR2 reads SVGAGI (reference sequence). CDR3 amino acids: CASSSLAGGLDTQYF. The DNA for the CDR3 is TGTGCCAGCAGTTCCCTAGCGGGGGGGCTTGATACGCAGTATTTT.

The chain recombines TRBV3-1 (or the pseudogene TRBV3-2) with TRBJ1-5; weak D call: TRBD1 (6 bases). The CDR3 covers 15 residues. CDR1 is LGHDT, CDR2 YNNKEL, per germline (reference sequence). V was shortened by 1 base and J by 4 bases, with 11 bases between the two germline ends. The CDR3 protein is CASSQGYRVNQPQHF. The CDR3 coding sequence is TGTGCCAGCAGCCAAGGGTACAGGGTAAATCAGCCCCAGCATTTT.

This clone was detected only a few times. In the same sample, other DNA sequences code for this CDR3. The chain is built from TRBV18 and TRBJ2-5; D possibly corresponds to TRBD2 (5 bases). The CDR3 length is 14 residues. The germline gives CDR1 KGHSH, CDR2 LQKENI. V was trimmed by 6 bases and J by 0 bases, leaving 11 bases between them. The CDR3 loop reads CASSAGLNQETQYF. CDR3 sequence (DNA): TGTGCCAGCTCGGCAGGACTGAACCAAGAGACCCAGTACTTC.

CDR3 protein: CSVEGGPSGSYEQYF. CDR3 coding DNA: TGCAGCGTTGAAGGTGGTCCTAGCGGTTCCTACGAGCAGTACTTC. V gene TRBV29-1 combines with J gene TRBJ2-7; 7 bases are a match to TRBD2. The ends lost 1 base at V and 1 base at J; junction bases unmatched: 7. Germline V gene lookup returns CDR1 SQVTM and CDR2 ANQGSEA. The CDR3 is made up of 15 amino acids.

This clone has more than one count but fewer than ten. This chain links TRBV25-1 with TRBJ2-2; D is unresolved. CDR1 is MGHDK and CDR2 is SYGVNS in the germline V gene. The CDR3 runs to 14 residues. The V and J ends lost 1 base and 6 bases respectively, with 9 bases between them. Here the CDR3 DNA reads TGTGCCAGCAGTGAATCGTACCTAGCCGGGGAGCTGTTTTTT. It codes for CASSESYLAGELFF.

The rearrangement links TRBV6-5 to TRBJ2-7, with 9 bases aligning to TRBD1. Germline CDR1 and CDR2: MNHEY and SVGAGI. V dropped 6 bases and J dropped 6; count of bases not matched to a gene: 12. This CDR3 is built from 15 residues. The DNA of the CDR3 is TGTGCCAGCAGGGACAGGACAGGGGCGGTTGGCGAGCAGTACTTC. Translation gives CASRDRTGAVGEQYF.

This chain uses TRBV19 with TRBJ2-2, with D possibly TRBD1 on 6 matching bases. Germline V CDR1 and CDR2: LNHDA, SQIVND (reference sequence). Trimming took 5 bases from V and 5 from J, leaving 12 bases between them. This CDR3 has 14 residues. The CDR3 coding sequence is TGTGCCAGTAGTCAAACAGGGTCGACCGGGGAGCTGTTTTTT. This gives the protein CASSQTGSTGELFF. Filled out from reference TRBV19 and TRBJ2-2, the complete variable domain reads DGGITQSPKYLFRKEGQNVTLSCEQNLNHDAMYWYRQDPGQGLRLIYYSQIVNDFQKGDIAEGYSVSREKKESFPLTVTSAQKNPTAFYLCASSQTGSTGELFFGEGSRLTVL.

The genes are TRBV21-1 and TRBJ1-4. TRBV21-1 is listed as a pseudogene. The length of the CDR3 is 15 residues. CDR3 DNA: TGTGCCAGCAGCCGTTTTGCCCCTAAAAATGAAAAACTGTTTTTT. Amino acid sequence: CASSRFAPKNEKLFF.

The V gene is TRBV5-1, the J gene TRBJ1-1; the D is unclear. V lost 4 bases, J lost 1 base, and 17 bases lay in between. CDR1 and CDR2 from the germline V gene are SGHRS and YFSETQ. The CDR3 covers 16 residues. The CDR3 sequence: CASSLRSTASNTEAFF. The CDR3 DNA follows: TGCGCCAGCAGCCTACGTAGTACCGCGTCGAACACTGAAGCTTTCTTT.

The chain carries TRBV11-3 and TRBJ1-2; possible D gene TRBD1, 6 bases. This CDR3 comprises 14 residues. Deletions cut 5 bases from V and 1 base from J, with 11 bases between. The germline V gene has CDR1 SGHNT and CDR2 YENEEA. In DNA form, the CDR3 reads TGTGCCAGCAGCCGCCGGACAGTTAACTATGGCTACACCTTC. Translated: CASSRRTVNYGYTF.

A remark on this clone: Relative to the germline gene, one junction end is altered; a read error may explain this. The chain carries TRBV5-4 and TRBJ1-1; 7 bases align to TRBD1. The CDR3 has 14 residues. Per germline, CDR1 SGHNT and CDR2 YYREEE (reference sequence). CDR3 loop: CASNLGGTDTEAFF. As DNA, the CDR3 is TGTGCCAGCAACTTGGGCGGGACAGACACTGAAGCTTTCTTT.

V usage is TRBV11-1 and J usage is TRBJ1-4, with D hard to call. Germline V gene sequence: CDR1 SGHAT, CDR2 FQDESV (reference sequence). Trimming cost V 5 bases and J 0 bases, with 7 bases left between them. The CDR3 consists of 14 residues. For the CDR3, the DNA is TGTGCCAGCAGCACCAGTGCAACTAATGAAAAACTGTTTTTT. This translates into CASSTSATNEKLFF.

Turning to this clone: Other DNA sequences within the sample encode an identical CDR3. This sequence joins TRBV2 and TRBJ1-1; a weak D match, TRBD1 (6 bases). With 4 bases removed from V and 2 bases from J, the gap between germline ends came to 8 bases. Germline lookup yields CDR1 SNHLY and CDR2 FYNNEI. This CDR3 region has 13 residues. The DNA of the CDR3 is TGTGCCAGCAGTGGACAGGCAAACACTGAAGCTTTCTTT. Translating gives CASSGQANTEAFF.

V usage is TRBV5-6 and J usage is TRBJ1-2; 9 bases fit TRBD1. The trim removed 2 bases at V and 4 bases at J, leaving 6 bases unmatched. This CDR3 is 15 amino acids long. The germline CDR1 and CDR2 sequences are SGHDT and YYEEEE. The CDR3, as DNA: TGTGCCAGCAGCTTTTGGGACAGGGCCATCTATGGCTACACCTTC. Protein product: CASSFWDRAIYGYTF.

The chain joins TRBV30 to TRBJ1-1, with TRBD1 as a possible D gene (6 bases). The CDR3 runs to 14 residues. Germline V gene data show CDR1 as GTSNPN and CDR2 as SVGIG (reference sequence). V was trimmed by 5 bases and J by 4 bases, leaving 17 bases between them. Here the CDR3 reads CAWGAGTYPTEAFF. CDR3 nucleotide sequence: TGTGCCTGGGGGGCCGGGACATACCCCACTGAAGCTTTCTTT. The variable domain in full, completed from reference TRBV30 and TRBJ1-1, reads SQTIHQWPATLVQPVGSPLSLECTVEGTSNPNLYWYRQAAGRGLQLLFYSVGIGQISSEVPQNLSASRPQDRQFILSSKKLLLSDSGFYLCAWGAGTYPTEAFFGQGTRLTVV.

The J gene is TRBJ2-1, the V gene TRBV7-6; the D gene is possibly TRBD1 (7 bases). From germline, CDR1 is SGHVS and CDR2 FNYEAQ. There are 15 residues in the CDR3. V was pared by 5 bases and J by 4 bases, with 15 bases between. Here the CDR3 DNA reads TGTGCCAGCAGCCCGGGGGCAGGGGGTTACAATGAGCAGTTCTTC. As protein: CASSPGAGGYNEQFF.

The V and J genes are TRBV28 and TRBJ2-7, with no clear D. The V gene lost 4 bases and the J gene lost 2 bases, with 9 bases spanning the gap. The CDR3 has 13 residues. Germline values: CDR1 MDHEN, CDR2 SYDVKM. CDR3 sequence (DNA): TGTGCCAGCAGTTCGGGTCGAGCCTACGAGCAGTACTTC. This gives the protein CASSSGRAYEQYF. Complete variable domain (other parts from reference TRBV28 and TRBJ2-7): DVKVTQSSRYLVKRTGEKVFLECVQDMDHENMFWYRQDPGLGLRLIYFSYDVKMKEKGDIPEGYSVSREKKERFSLILESASTNQTSMYLCASSSGRAYEQYFGPGTRLTVT.

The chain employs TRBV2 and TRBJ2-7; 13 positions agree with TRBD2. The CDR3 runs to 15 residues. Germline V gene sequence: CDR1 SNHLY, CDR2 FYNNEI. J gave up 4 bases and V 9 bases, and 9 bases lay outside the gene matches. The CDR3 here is CASQRLAGGEYEQYF. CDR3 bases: TGTGCCAGTCAACGACTAGCGGGAGGAGAATACGAGCAGTACTTC. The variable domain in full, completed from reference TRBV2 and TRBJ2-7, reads EPEVTQTPSHQVTQMGQEVILRCVPISNHLYFYWYRQILGQKVEFLVSFYNNEISEKSEIFDDQFSVERPDGSNFTLKIRSTKLEDSAMYFCASQRLAGGEYEQYFGPGTRLTVT.

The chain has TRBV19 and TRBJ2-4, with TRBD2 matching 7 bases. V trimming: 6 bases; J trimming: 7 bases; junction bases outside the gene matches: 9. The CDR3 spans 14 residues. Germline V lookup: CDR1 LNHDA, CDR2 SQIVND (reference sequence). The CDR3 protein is CASRSVGGSNIQYF. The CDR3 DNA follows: TGTGCCAGTAGGTCAGTCGGCGGGAGTAACATTCAGTACTTC.

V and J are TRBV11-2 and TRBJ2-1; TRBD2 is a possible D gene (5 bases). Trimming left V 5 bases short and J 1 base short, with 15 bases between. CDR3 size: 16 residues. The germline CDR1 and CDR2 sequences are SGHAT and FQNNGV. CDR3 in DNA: TGTGCCAGCAGCAAGTCAACCGGGGTATCCTACAATGAGCAGTTCTTC. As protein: CASSKSTGVSYNEQFF.

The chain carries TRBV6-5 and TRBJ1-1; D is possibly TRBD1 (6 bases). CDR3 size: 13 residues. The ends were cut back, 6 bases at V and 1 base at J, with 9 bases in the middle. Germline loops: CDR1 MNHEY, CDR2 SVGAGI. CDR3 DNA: TGTGCCAGCAGACTGGGACAGAACACTGAAGCTTTCTTT. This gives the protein CASRLGQNTEAFF.

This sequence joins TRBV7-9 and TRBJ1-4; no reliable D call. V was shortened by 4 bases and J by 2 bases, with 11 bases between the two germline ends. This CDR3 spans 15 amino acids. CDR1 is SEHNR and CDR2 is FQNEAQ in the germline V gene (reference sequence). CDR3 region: CASSWWANTNEKLFF. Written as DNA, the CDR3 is TGTGCCAGCAGCTGGTGGGCGAATACTAATGAAAAACTGTTTTTT. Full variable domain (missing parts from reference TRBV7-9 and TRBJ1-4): DTGVSQNPRHKITKRGQNVTFRCDPISEHNRLYWYRQTLGQGPEFLTYFQNEAQLEKSRLLSDRFSAERPKGSFSTLEIQRTEQGDSAMYLCASSWWANTNEKLFFGSGTQLSVL.

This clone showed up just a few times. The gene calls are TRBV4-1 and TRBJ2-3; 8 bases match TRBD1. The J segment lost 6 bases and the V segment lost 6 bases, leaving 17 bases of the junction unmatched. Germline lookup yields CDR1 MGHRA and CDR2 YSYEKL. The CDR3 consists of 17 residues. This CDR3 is CASRSPSGGASRDTQYF. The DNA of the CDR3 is TGCGCCAGCAGATCACCCTCAGGGGGCGCGTCTCGCGATACGCAGTATTTT.

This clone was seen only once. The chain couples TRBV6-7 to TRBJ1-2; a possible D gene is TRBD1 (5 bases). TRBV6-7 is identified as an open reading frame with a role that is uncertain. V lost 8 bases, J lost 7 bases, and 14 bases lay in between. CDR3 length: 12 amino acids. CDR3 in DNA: TGTGCCAGCGTGGGCCTGGACACTGGCTACACCTTC. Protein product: CASVGLDTGYTF.